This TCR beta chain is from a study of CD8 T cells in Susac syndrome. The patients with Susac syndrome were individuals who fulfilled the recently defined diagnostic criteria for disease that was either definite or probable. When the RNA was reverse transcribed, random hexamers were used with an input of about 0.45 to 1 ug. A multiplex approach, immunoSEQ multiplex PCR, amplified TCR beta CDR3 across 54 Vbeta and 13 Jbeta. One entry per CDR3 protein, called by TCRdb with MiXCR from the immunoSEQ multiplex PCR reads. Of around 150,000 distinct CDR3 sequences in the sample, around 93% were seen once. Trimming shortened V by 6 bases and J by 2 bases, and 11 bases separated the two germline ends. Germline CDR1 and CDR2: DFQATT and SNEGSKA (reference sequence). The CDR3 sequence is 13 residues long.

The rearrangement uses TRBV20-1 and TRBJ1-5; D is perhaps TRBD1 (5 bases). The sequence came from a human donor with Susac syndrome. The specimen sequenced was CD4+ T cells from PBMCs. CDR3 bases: TGCAGTGCAGGAAGGGGAGGCAATCAGCCCCAGCATTTT. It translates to CSAGRGGNQPQHF.